These 30 T cell receptor beta chains were sequenced from one sample in a study of CD8+CD57+ T cells in acquired aplastic anemia (dated 2018 in TCRdb). Expansion of CD8+CD57+ cells had been shown by flow cytometry in the patients chosen for sequencing. This sample was sequenced with an Illumina HiSeq 2000. Profiling of TCR beta VDJ combinations and CDR3 sequences used genomic DNA as the template. The public reads were quality trimmed at Q25 with fastp and then assembled into clones with MiXCR by TCRdb, keeping productive beta chains. When rows share a CDR3 protein, they turn into one entry using the most common DNA and genes. Recorded for this sample are around 430,000 distinct CDR3 sequences; about a third of them occurred a single time. The ten biggest clones cover nearly 0.85% of the sample. The specimen was sorted CD4+, CD8+, or CD8+CD57+ T cells (not recorded which) from PBMCs. All receptors come from a human donor with aplastic anemia.

In this sample, this clonotype turned up many times. V and J are TRBV20-1 and TRBJ1-2; 9 bases align to TRBD1. The CDR3 spans 16 residues. V shed 5 bases, J shed 4 bases, and the junction held 14 bases outside the gene matches. Germline V gene data show CDR1 as DFQATT and CDR2 as SNEGSKA (reference sequence). The DNA for the CDR3 is TGCAGTGCTCCCCTAGGTGGGACAGGGTTGTTCTATGGCTACACCTTC. It encodes CSAPLGGTGLFYGYTF.

At least ten counts were recorded for this clonotype. The chain has TRBV24-1 and TRBJ2-3; TRBD1 aligns across 8 bases. This CDR3 has 14 residues. V dropped 5 bases and J dropped 0; count of bases not matched to a gene: 0. Germline V CDR1 and CDR2: KGHDR, SFDVKD. CDR3 coding DNA: TGTGCCACCAGTGGGACAGGGAGCACAGATACGCAGTATTTT. This codes for CATSGTGSTDTQYF.

V gene TRBV20-1 combines with J gene TRBJ1-2; 11 bases are shared with TRBD1. From germline, CDR1 is DFQATT and CDR2 SNEGSKA (reference sequence). CDR3 length: 15 residues. The ends lost 4 bases at V and 4 bases at J; junction bases unmatched: 8. The CDR3 DNA reads as TGCAGTGCTAATCGCGTCGGACAGGGGGCCTATGGCTACACCTTC. Amino acid sequence: CSANRVGQGAYGYTF.

CDR3 DNA sequence: TGTGCCAGCAGCGGACAGGGGGGGAGGCCCCAGCATTTT. This sequence encodes CASSGQGGRPQHF. The chain has TRBV2 and TRBJ1-5; 10 bases fit TRBD1. The CDR3 is made up of 13 amino acids. Germline CDR1 reads SNHLY; CDR2 reads FYNNEI. V lost 6 bases and J lost 9; bases outside the gene matches: 5.

The rearrangement joins TRBV2 to TRBJ2-7, with 7 bases lining up with TRBD1. Germline lookup yields CDR1 SNHLY and CDR2 FYNNEI. Trimming at V came to 9 bases and at J to 2 bases, leaving 13 bases not matched to a gene. The CDR3 sequence is 15 residues long. CDR3 amino acids: CARSIPGQPAYEQYF. CDR3 bases: TGTGCCAGAAGCATACCGGGACAGCCAGCCTACGAGCAGTACTTC.

The chain uses TRBV5-5 and TRBJ1-3; the D is unclear. V dropped 0 bases and J dropped 4 bases, with 14 bases sitting between them. Germline-derived CDR1 and CDR2 are SGHKS and YYEKEE (reference sequence). The CDR3 covers 16 residues. Here the CDR3 DNA reads TGTGCCAGCAGCTTGGGGCCCGGGGAAGGAGGAAACACCATATATTTT. Protein: CASSLGPGEGGNTIYF.

This clonotype was counted only a few times. This chain connects TRBV12-3 or TRBV12-4 to TRBJ2-7, with 10 nucleotides matching TRBD2. This CDR3 is built from 16 residues. J lost 4 bases, V lost 5 bases, and 11 bases had no gene match. The CDR3 coding sequence is TGTGCCAGCAGTCGCTATCTCGCTAGCGGGAGTTACGAGCAGTACTTC. Amino acid sequence: CASSRYLASGSYEQYF.

This clonotype was seen ten or more times. The chain employs TRBV9 and TRBJ2-3, with TRBD2 identical over 11 bases. There are 17 residues in the CDR3. The V and J ends lost 0 bases and 4 bases, in that order; junction bases with no gene match: 7. Per germline, CDR1 SGDLS and CDR2 YYNGEE. The CDR3 is CASSVASLAGGADTQYF. In nucleotides, the CDR3 is TGTGCCAGCAGCGTAGCTAGTCTAGCGGGAGGTGCAGATACGCAGTATTTT.

This chain joins TRBV2 and TRBJ1-2; 10 bases are a match to TRBD1. V was pared by 8 bases and J by 8 bases, with 11 bases of the junction left unmatched. The CDR3 totals 14 residues. CDR1 is SNHLY and CDR2 is FYNNEI in the germline V gene. Here the CDR3 DNA reads TGTGCCAGCGGCGGGACAGGGGTTTGGGACGGCTACACCTTC. It is translated as CASGGTGVWDGYTF.

The V call is TRBV7-2, the J call TRBJ2-1; weak D call: TRBD1 (5 bases). CDR3 length equals 14 residues. Trimming took off 0 bases at V and 6 bases at J, with 9 bases between the two ends. The germline CDR1 and CDR2 sequences are SGHTA and FQGNSA. CDR3 in DNA: TGTGCCAGCAGCTTAGCCAGGGTGGGCAATGAGCAGTTCTTC. This codes for CASSLARVGNEQFF.

Points on this clonotype: Possible read error: a much larger clone is one base away. The chain couples TRBV19 to TRBJ1-1; weak D call: TRBD1 (5 bases). This CDR3 spans 14 amino acids. CDR1 and CDR2 from the germline V gene are LNHDA and SQIVND (reference sequence). The CDR3 loop reads CASSDDGANTEVFF. CDR3 coding DNA: TGTGCCAGTAGTGATGATGGGGCGAACACTGAAGTTTTCTTT.

The J gene is TRBJ1-2, the V gene TRBV5-4; tentative D call: TRBD1 (5 bases). The CDR3 totals 13 residues. Trimming removed 0 bases from V and 7 bases from J, with 10 bases in between. The germline V gene has CDR1 SGHNT and CDR2 YYREEE (reference sequence). In DNA form, the CDR3 reads TGTGCCAGCAGCTTGGCAGGGTCACCTGGCTACACCTTC. It specifies CASSLAGSPGYTF.

This clonotype was picked up a small number of times. J is TRBJ1-2 and V is TRBV12-3 or TRBV12-4, with TRBD1 as a possible D gene (6 bases). This CDR3 is 15 amino acids long. V was cut by 2 bases and J by 4 bases, with 14 bases left in between. The CDR3 loop is CASSLSGGASYGYTF. The CDR3 DNA reads TGTGCCAGCAGTTTAAGCGGGGGCGCCAGCTATGGCTACACCTTC.

The gene calls are TRBV19 and TRBJ1-1; D unresolved. Germline V lookup: CDR1 LNHDA, CDR2 SQIVND (reference sequence). V was shortened by 8 bases and J by 1 base, with 11 bases between the two germline ends. The CDR3 runs to 13 residues. CDR3 coding DNA: TGTGCCAGTTGCGGACGGGGGAACACTGAAGCTTTCTTT. Amino acids: CASCGRGNTEAFF.

This clonotype was recorded only once. At one boundary the junction diverges from the germline segment, which might be a read error. The chain links TRBV5-1 to TRBJ2-5; 9 bases map to TRBD2. The germline gives CDR1 SGHRS, CDR2 YFSETQ. The CDR3 runs to 14 residues. The CDR3 sequence is CASSRGLAHETPYF. The CDR3 region has the DNA TGCGCCAGCAGCAGGGGACTAGCTCATGAGACCCCGTACTTC. Looking up the rest from reference TRBV5-1 and TRBJ2-5 gives the full variable domain: KAGVTQTPRYLIKTRGQQVTLSCSPISGHRSVSWYQQTPGQGLQFLFEYFSETQRNKGNFPGRFSGRQFSNSRSEMNVSTLELGDSALYLCASSRGLAHETPYFGPGTRLLVL.

This clonotype was seen many times. V usage is TRBV20-1 and J usage is TRBJ2-7, with TRBD1 as a possible D gene (6 bases). This CDR3 region has 14 residues. CDR1 is DFQATT and CDR2 is SNEGSKA in the germline V gene (reference sequence). V lost 3 bases to trimming and J lost 3 bases, with 15 bases between them. CDR3 sequence reads: CSARPTGLLYEQYF. The CDR3 DNA sequence: TGCAGTGCTAGGCCGACAGGACTCCTCTACGAGCAGTACTTC.

This clonotype was seen many times. This chain connects TRBV12-3 or TRBV12-4 to TRBJ1-2; D unresolved. CDR3 length: 16 residues. Trimming took 7 bases from V and 3 from J, leaving 21 bases between them. CDR3: CASTYVGWTLDYGYTF. The CDR3, as DNA: TGTGCCAGCACCTATGTAGGGTGGACGTTGGACTATGGCTACACCTTC.

With regard to this clonotype: This may arise from a read error, as a much more abundant clone is one base away. The conserved final phenylalanine or tryptophan is absent from the CDR3, which likely points to a read error. The chain has TRBV20-1 and TRBJ2-3, with D possibly TRBD2 on 6 matching bases. The germline CDR1 and CDR2 sequences are DFQATT and SNEGSKA (reference sequence). The V end was cut by 5 bases, the J end by 1 base, with 13 bases between. The CDR3 is 14 amino acids. The CDR3 is CSAVPGGGTDTQYL. DNA of the CDR3: TGCAGTGCTGTTCCCGGAGGGGGCACAGATACGCAGTATTTG.

The chain is built from TRBV9 and TRBJ2-5, with D maybe TRBD2 (7 bases). CDR1 and CDR2 (germline): SGDLS, YYNGEE. Trimming pared 0 bases from V and 5 bases from J, leaving 20 bases between. The CDR3 spans 17 residues. The DNA of the CDR3 is TGTGCCAGCAGCGTAGGCGGCTCAAGGGGGGGTGCGGAGACCCAGTACTTC. This gives the protein CASSVGGSRGGAETQYF.

The J gene is TRBJ1-6, the V gene TRBV29-1, with D hard to call. V lost 2 bases to trimming and J lost 10 bases, with 12 bases between them. The CDR3 is made up of 13 amino acids. Germline-derived CDR1 and CDR2 are SQVTM and ANQGSEA. The CDR3 spells CSVENEVGSPLHF. The DNA of the CDR3 is TGCAGCGTTGAAAACGAAGTAGGATCACCCCTCCACTTT.

This clonotype has a count of ten or more. The chain employs TRBV29-1 and TRBJ1-1; D ambiguous. The germline V gene encodes CDR1 SQVTM and CDR2 ANQGSEA. There are 12 residues in the CDR3. The V gene lost 5 bases and the J gene lost 1 base, with 8 bases spanning the gap. CDR3 loop: CSVLTGNTEAFF. CDR3 in DNA: TGCAGCGTTCTGACGGGGAACACTGAAGCTTTCTTT.

The V gene is TRBV5-1, the J gene TRBJ2-2; 7 bases match TRBD2. In germline, CDR1 is SGHRS, CDR2 YFSETQ. The CDR3 loop spans 16 amino acids. The trim removed 1 base at V and 0 bases at J, leaving 3 bases unmatched. The CDR3 sequence: CASSLYAGANTGELFF. CDR3 sequence (DNA): TGCGCCAGCAGCTTGTACGCGGGGGCGAACACCGGGGAGCTGTTTTTT.

Ten or more counts support this clonotype. The V and J genes are TRBV4-3 and TRBJ1-2; D is undetermined. V lost 0 bases and J 4 bases, leaving 9 bases between the germline ends. The germline V gene has CDR1 LGHNA and CDR2 YSLEER. This CDR3 contains 14 residues. The CDR3 here is CASSQDEAGYGYTF. In DNA, the CDR3 is TGCGCCAGCAGCCAAGATGAGGCAGGCTATGGCTACACCTTC.

The gene calls are TRBV5-1 and TRBJ2-7; weak D call: TRBD1 (6 bases). Trimming removed 0 bases at V and 1 base at J, with 8 bases between. The germline CDR1 and CDR2 sequences are SGHRS and YFSETQ. The CDR3 sequence is 14 residues long. As DNA, the CDR3 is TGCGCCAGCAGCTTGGGGACAGCGTCCTACGAGCAGTACTTC. Its translation: CASSLGTASYEQYF.

V gene TRBV12-3 or TRBV12-4 combines with J gene TRBJ1-2; 7 bases fit TRBD1. Unmatched junction bases numbered 20, after V lost 3 bases and J lost 4 bases. The CDR3 contains 19 residues. The CDR3 bases are TGTGCCAGCAGTTTTGGGACCATGGGTATAGGGGGCTTGGGCTATGGCTACACCTTC. It is translated as CASSFGTMGIGGLGYGYTF.

CDR3 in amino acids: CASSLWRQPVPYEQYF. The DNA of the CDR3 is TGTGCCAGCAGCTTATGGCGGCAGCCCGTCCCGTACGAGCAGTACTTC. This chain uses TRBV7-2 with TRBJ2-7; D gene ambiguous. The CDR3 runs to 16 residues. Germline V gene sequence: CDR1 SGHTA, CDR2 FQGNSA. The ends were cut back, 2 bases at V and 4 bases at J, with 18 bases in the middle.

V gene TRBV24-1 combines with J gene TRBJ2-1; TRBD2 matches 11 bases. The CDR3 runs 17 residues. J lost 4 bases, V lost 3 bases, and 7 bases had no gene match. The germline CDR1 and CDR2 sequences are KGHDR and SFDVKD. The CDR3 coding sequence is TGTGCCACCAGTGATGCCGGGACTAGCGGCCTGTACAATGAGCAGTTCTTC. Translation: CATSDAGTSGLYNEQFF.

There are many counts of this clonotype. The chain couples TRBV7-9 to TRBJ2-7; 9 bases match TRBD1. V was pared by 8 bases and J by 6 bases, with 8 bases of the junction left unmatched. Germline V gives CDR1 SEHNR, CDR2 FQNEAQ (reference sequence). The CDR3 is 13 amino acids. Here the CDR3 DNA reads TGTGCCAGCGCCGACTCGGACAGGGGCGAGCAGTACTTC. Its translation: CASADSDRGEQYF.

Details on this clonotype: A much larger clone sits a single nucleotide away, making a read error possible. The rearrangement uses TRBV2 and TRBJ2-5; 8 bases agree with TRBD2. This CDR3 is built from 15 residues. Germline CDR1 is SNHLY and CDR2 is FYNNEI. CDR3 region: CASCDPAGAQETQYF. The CDR3 DNA reads as TGTGCCAGCTGTGACCCAGCGGGGGCCCAAGAGACCCAGTACTTC.

There are many counts of this clonotype. The rearrangement joins TRBV7-6 to TRBJ2-3; no firm D call. V was cut by 8 bases and J by 6 bases, with 15 bases left in between. Germline V gives CDR1 SGHVS, CDR2 FNYEAQ. The CDR3 extends over 13 amino acids. The CDR3 is CASAANLGDTQYF. The CDR3 DNA reads as TGTGCCAGCGCGGCTAACCTCGGGGATACGCAGTATTTT.